This T cell receptor beta chain was sequenced in a study of cytomegalovirus exposure and HLA in healthy donors. Whole-study findings and limits: Later analysis identified about 17,000 TCR beta sequences associated with HLA alleles, using a false discovery rate threshold of 0.05. The study listed approximately 160 cytomegalovirus-associated TCR beta chains. Productive rates of about 90% or about 30% were seen for most TCR beta V segments in an earlier analysis. An ancestry cluster, one associated with Asian ancestry, reportedly showed fewer N-insertions than the 666-donor mean in a later analysis.

PCR involved 60 Vbeta and 13 Jbeta primers. Profiling relied on immunoSEQ multiplex PCR, and the TCRdb table lists in-frame clones only, not all of them. The sample has approximately 290,000 clones; 80% are singletons. Comment on this clone: Antigen: not known.

Germline CDR1 is SGHRS and CDR2 is YFSETQ. This CDR3 is built from 14 residues. V was cut by 3 bases and J by 5 bases, with 15 bases left in between. The rearrangement links TRBV5-1 to TRBJ2-7, with a possible D match to TRBD2 (5 bases). Sequences were obtained from PBMCs. This TCR derives from a girl aged 2 to 10 in good health and CMV-seronegative. This chain's CDR3 is CASSSREGPHEQYF. CDR3 in DNA: TGCGCCAGCAGCTCGCGAGAGGGTCCCCACGAGCAGTACTTC.